The present T cell receptor (beta chain) was sequenced within a study of cytomegalovirus exposure and HLA in healthy donors. Whole-study results and caveats: A few V segments could not be told apart, such as TRBV6-2 and TRBV6-3, and were left out.

The CDR3 is 18 residues long. Germline trimming cut 3 bases from V and 2 bases from J; bases unmatched to any gene: 11. CDR1 is SGHKS, CDR2 YYEKEE, per germline (reference sequence). Concerning this clone: Its antigen is as yet unknown.

PCR amplification relied on 60 Vbeta primers (plus 13 Jbeta primers). Method: immunoSEQ multiplex PCR; TCRdb's copy keeps in-frame clones and lacks some. Counted here are about 190,000 clones, more than 70% occurring once; the ten biggest clones make up approximately 4.8%. The J gene is TRBJ2-1, the V gene TRBV5-5; 10 nucleotides match TRBD2. The sample was PBMCs. This receptor was taken from a man aged 25 to 45 in good health and CMV-seropositive. The CDR3 here is CASSSGRVTSGTYNEQFF. The CDR3 DNA is TGTGCCAGCAGCTCCGGGCGGGTTACTAGCGGGACCTACAATGAGCAGTTCTTC. Drawing the rest from reference TRBV5-5 and TRBJ2-1, the complete variable domain is DAGVTQSPTHLIKTRGQQVTLRCSPISGHKSVSWYQQVLGQGPQFIFQYYEKEERGRGNFPDRFSARQFPNYSSELNVNALLLGDSALYLCASSSGRVTSGTYNEQFFGPGTRLTVL.